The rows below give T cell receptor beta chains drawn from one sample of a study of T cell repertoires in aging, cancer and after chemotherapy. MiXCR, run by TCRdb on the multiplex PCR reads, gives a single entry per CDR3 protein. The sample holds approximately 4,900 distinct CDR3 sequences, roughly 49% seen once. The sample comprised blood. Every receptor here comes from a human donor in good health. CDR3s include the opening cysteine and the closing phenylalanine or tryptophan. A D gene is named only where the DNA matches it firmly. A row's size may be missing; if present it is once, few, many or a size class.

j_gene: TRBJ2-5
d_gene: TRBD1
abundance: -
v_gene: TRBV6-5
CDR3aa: CASSRAGGAGETQYF
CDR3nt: TGTGCCAGCAGTCGCGCAGGGGGCGCGGGAGAGACCCAGTACTTC

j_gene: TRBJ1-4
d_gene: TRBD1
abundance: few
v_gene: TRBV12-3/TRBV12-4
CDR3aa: CASSPGTAGNEKLFF
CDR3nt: TGTGCCAGCAGTCCCGGGACAGCCGGTAATGAAAAACTGTTTTTT

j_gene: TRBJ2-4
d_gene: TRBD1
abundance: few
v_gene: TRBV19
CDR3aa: CASRGQAHRAKNIQYF
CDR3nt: TGTGCCAGTAGGGGACAGGCCCACCGTGCCAAAAACATTCAGTACTTC

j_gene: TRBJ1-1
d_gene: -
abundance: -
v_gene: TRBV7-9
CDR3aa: CASSLSGTEAFF
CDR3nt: TGTGCCAGCAGCTTAAGTGGCACTGAAGCTTTCTTT

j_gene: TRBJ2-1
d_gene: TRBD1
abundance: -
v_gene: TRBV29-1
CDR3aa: CSVTWGQGNNEQFF
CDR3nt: TGCAGCGTGACATGGGGACAGGGAAACAATGAGCAGTTCTTC

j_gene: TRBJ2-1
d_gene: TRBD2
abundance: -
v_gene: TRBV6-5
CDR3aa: CASSDSTSGSNEQFF
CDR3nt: TGTGCCAGCAGTGACTCGACTAGCGGGAGCAATGAGCAGTTCTTC

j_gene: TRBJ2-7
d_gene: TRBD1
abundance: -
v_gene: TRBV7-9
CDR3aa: CASSFRQGLYEQYF
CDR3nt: TGTGCCAGCAGCTTTCGACAGGGGCTCTACGAGCAGTACTTC

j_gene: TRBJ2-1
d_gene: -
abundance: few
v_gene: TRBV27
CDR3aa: CASSLLARVYYNEQFF
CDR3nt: TGTGCCAGCAGTTTATTAGCGAGGGTCTACTACAATGAGCAGTTCTTC

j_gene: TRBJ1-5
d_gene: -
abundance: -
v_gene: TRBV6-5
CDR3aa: CASSYGNGQPQHF
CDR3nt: TGTGCCAGCAGTTACGGTAACGGACAGCCCCAGCATTTT

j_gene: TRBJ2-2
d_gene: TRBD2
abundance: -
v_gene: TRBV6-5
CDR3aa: CASSYSAGASGELFF
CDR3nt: TGTGCCAGCAGTTACTCGGCGGGAGCGTCGGGGGAGCTGTTTTTT

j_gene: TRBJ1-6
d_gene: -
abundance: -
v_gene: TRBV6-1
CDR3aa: CASSYFRGRNSPLHF
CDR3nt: TGTGCCAGCAGTTACTTCCGGGGGCGGAATTCACCCCTCCACTTT

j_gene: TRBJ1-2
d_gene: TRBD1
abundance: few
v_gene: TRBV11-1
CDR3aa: CASSSDRGTWTRYGYTF
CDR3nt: TGTGCCAGCAGCTCAGACAGGGGAACGTGGACTAGGTATGGCTACACCTTC

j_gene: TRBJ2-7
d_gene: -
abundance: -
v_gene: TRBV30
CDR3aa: CAWSGVRGGDF
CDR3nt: TGTGCCTGGAGTGGCGTCAGGGGGGGCGACTTC

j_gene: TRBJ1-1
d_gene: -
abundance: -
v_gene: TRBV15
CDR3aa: CATSTLPQGSNTEAFF
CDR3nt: TGTGCCACCAGCACCCTTCCTCAGGGAAGCAACACTGAAGCTTTCTTT

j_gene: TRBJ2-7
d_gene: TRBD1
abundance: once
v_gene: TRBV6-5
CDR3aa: CASRLGQVYEQYF
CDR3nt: TGTGCCAGCAGACTGGGACAGGTCTACGAGCAGTACTTC

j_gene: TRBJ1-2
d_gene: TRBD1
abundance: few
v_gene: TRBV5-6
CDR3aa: CASSLQGINYGYTF
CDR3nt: TGTGCCAGCAGCTTACAGGGGATTAACTATGGCTACACCTTC

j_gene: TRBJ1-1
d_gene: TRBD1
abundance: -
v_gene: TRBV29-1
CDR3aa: CSVRQGDTEAFF
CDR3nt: TGCAGCGTCAGACAGGGGGACACTGAAGCTTTCTTT

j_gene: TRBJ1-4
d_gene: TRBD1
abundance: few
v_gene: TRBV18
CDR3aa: CASSQRQGGEKLFF
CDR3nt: TGTGCCAGCTCCCAACGACAGGGCGGTGAAAAACTGTTTTTT

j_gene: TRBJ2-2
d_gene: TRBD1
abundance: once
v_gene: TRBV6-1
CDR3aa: CASRDRGNTGELFF
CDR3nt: TGTGCCAGCAGGGACAGGGGGAACACCGGGGAGCTGTTTTTT

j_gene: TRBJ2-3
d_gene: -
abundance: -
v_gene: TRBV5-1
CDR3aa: CASSLWGSGADTQYF
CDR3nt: TGCGCCAGCAGCTTGTGGGGGAGTGGGGCAGATACGCAGTATTTT

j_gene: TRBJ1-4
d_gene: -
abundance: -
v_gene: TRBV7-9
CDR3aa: CASSLEIRGEKLFF
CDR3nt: TGTGCCAGCAGCTTAGAAATCCGAGGGGAAAAACTGTTTTTT

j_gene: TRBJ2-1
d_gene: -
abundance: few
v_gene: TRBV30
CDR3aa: CAWAVSYNEQFF
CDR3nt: TGTGCCTGGGCGGTCTCCTACAATGAGCAGTTCTTC

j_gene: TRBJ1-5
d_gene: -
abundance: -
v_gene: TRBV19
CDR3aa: CASSILGQVSNQPQHF
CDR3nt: TGTGCCAGTAGTATCCTAGGGCAGGTTAGCAATCAGCCCCAGCATTTT

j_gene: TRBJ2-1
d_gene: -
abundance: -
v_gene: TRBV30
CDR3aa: CAWSVLNEQFF
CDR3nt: TGTGCCTGGAGTGTACTTAATGAGCAGTTCTTC

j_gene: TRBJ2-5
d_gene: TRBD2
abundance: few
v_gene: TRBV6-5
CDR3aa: CASSYDGGADETQYF
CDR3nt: TGTGCCAGCAGTTACGACGGGGGGGCCGATGAGACCCAGTACTTC

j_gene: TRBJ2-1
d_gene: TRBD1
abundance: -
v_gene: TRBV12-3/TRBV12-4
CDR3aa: CASSHRDSLYEQFF
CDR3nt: TGTGCCAGCAGTCACCGGGACAGTCTCTATGAGCAGTTCTTC

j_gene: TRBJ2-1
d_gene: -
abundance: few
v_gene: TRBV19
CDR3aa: CASSTARGPGRNEQFF
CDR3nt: TGTGCCAGTAGTACAGCGCGGGGTCCAGGGAGGAATGAGCAGTTCTTC

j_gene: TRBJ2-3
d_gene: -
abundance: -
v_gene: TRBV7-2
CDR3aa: CASSPDRRGTTDTQYF
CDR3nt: TGTGCCAGCAGCCCGGACAGGAGGGGCACCACAGATACGCAGTATTTT

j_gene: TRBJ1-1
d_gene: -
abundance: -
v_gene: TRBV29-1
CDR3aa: CSVEDPRSSEAFF
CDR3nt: TGCAGCGTTGAAGATCCTCGGTCTTCTGAAGCTTTCTTT

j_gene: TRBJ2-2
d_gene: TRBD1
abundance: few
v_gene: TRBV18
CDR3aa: CASSRDRGTGELFF
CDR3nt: TGTGCCAGCTCACGGGACAGGGGCACCGGGGAGCTGTTTTTT

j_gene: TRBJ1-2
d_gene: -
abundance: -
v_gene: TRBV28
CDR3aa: CASTLPGQIDNYGYTF
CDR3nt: TGTGCCAGCACCTTACCCGGACAGATTGACAACTATGGCTACACCTTC

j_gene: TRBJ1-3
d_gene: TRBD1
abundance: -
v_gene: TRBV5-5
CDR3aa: CASSFLDREGDTIYF
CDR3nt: TGTGCCAGCAGCTTTCTAGACAGGGAAGGGGACACCATATATTTT

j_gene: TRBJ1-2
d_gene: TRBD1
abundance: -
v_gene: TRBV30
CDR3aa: CAWSFTGGAGYGYTF
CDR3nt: TGTGCCTGGAGTTTCACAGGGGGCGCGGGCTATGGCTACACCTTC

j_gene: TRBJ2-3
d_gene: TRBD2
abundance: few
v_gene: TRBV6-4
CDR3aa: CASSDSPPSGGADTQYF
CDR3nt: TGTGCCAGCAGTGATTCCCCTCCTAGCGGGGGGGCAGATACGCAGTATTTT

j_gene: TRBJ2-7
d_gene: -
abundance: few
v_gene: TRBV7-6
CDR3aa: CASSFYEQYF
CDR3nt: TGTGCCAGCAGCTTTTACGAGCAGTACTTC

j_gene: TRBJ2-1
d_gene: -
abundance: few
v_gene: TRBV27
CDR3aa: CASSSLARHEQFF
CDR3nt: TGTGCCAGCAGTTCCCTAGCGCGCCATGAGCAGTTCTTC

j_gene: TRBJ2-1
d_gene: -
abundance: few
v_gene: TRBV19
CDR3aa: CASSGHEQFF
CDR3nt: TGTGCCAGTAGCGGACATGAGCAGTTCTTC

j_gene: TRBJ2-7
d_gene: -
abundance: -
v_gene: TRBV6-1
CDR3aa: CASSESQSYEQYF
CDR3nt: TGCGCCAGCAGTGAGTCACAAAGCTACGAGCAGTACTTC

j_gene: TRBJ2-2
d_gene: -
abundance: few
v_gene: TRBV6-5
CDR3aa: CASSYSTQGELFF
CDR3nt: TGTGCCAGCAGTTACTCGACACAGGGGGAGCTGTTTTTT

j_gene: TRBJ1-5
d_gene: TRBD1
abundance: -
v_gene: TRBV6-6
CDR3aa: CASSKTGGGQPQHF
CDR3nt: TGTGCCAGCAGCAAGACAGGGGGCGGACAGCCCCAGCATTTT

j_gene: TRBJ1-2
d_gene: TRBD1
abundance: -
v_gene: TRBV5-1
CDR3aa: CASSFDRAGYTF
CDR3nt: TGCGCCAGCAGCTTCGACAGGGCCGGCTACACCTTC

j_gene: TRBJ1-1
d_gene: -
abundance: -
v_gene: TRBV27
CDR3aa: CASSLWPVVEAFF
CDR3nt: TGTGCCAGCAGTTTGTGGCCCGTAGTTGAAGCTTTCTTT

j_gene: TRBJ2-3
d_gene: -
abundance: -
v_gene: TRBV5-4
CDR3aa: CASSHTATSTDTQYF
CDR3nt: TGTGCCAGCAGCCATACAGCCACTAGCACAGATACGCAGTATTTT

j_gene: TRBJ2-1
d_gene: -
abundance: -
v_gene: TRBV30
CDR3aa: CAGGVGGNKQFF
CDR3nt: TGTGCCGGGGGGGTAGGGGGCAATAAGCAGTTCTTC

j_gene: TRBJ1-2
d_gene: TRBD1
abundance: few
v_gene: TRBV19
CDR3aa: CATETGGSYGYTF
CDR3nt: TGTGCCACCGAGACAGGGGGAAGCTATGGCTACACCTTC

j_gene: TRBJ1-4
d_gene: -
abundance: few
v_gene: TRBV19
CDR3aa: CASSSPGDEKLFF
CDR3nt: TGTGCCAGTAGTTCTCCAGGGGATGAAAAACTGTTTTTT

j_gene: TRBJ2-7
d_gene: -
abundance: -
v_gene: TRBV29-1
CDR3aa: CSVEDLAGKIYEQYF
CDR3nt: TGCAGCGTTGAAGATCTGGCAGGGAAAATCTACGAGCAGTACTTC

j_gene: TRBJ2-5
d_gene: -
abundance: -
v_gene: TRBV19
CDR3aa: CASRANRGQETQYF
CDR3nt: TGTGCCAGTAGGGCTAACCGGGGACAAGAGACCCAGTACTTC

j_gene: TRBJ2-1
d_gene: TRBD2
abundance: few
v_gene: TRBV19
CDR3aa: CASRRGGMREGYNEQFF
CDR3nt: TGTGCCAGTAGGAGGGGAGGTATGCGGGAGGGGTACAATGAGCAGTTCTTC

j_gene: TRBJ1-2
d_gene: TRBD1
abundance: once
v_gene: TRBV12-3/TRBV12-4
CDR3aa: CASRNPGTGPFDYGYTF
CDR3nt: TGTGCCAGCAGAAACCCCGGGACAGGGCCATTCGACTATGGCTACACCTTC

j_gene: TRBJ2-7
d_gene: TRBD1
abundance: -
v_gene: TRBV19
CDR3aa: CASSIAGTGGYEQYF
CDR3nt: TGTGCCAGTAGTATAGCCGGAACAGGGGGCTACGAGCAGTACTTC

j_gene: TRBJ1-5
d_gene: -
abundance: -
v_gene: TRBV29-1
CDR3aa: CSVDEQGQPQHF
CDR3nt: TGCAGCGTTGATGAGCAGGGGCAGCCCCAGCATTTT

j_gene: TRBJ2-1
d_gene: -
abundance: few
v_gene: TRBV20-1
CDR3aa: CSARDPGTSYNEQFF
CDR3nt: TGCAGTGCTAGAGATCCGGGGACTTCCTACAATGAGCAGTTCTTC

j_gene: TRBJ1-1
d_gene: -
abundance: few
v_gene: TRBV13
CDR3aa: CASSYFEENTEAFF
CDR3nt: TGTGCCAGCAGCTACTTTGAGGAGAACACTGAAGCTTTCTTT

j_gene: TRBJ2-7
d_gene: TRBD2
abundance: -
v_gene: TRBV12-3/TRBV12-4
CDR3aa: CASSPNQGLAGGEQYF
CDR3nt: TGTGCCAGCAGTCCGAACCAAGGGTTAGCGGGCGGCGAGCAGTACTTC